This TCR beta chain was obtained from a study of OX40 agonist ivuxolimab in advanced cancers. Across the study: Patients were roughly 87% male with ages roughly 20 to 90, mean approximately 62. Study results and caveats: Some nonresponders likewise displayed low normalized T-cell clonal expansion.

A word on this clone: Antigen: not known.

The method was immunoSEQ multiplex PCR; TCRdb's version includes in-frame clones alone and lacks a portion of them. The data contain fewer than 20,000 clones, roughly 78% of them singletons. Germline assignment: CDR1 MNHNS and CDR2 SASEGT. This CDR3 contains 12 residues. Trimming took off 10 bases at V and 4 bases at J, with 11 bases between the two ends. This clonotype was obtained from an adult with an advanced solid tumor such as melanoma, head and neck, liver or kidney cancer. This chain uses TRBV6-1 with TRBJ1-5; perhaps TRBD1 as D (6 bases). Sequenced here: CD4+ or CD8+ T cells sorted from blood, sampled in a trial of the OX40 agonist ivuxolimab. Written as DNA, the CDR3 is TGTGCCACCACAGGGCTTAATCAGCCCCAGCATTTT. The encoded protein is CATTGLNQPQHF.